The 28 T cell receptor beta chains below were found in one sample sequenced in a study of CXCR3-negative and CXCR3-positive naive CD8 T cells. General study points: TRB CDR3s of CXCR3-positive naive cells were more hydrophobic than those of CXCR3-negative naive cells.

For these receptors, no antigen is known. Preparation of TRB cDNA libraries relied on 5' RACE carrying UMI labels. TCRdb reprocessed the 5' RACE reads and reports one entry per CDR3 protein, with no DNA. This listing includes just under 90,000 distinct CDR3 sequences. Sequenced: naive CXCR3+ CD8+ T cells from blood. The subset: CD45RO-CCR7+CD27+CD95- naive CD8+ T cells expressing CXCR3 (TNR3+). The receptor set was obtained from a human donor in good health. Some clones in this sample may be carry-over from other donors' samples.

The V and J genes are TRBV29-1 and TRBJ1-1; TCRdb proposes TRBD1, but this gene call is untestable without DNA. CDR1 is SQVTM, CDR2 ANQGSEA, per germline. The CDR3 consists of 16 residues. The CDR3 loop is CSYLGDRGRMNTEAFF.

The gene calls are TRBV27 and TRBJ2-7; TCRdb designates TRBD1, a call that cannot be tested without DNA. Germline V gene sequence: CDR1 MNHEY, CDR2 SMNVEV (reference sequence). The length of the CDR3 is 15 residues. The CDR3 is CASSAPGQGSDEQYF.

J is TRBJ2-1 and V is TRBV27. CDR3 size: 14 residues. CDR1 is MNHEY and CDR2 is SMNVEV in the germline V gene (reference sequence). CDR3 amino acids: CASMPLTSYNEQFF.

The chain's CDR3 is CASSFDGEWGETEAFF. The V gene is TRBV7-2, the J gene TRBJ1-1. The CDR3 covers 16 residues. Germline V gene lookup returns CDR1 SGHTA and CDR2 FQGNSA.

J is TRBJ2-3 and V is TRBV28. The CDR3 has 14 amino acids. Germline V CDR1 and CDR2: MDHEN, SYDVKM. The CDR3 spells CASSLRYSTDTQYF.

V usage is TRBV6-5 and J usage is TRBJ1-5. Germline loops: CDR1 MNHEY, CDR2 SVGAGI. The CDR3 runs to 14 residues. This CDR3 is CASSLGRINQPQHF.

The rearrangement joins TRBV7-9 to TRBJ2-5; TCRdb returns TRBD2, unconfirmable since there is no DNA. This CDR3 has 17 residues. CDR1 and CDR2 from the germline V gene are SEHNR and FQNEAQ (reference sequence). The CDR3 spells CASSEGGTSFIQETQYF.

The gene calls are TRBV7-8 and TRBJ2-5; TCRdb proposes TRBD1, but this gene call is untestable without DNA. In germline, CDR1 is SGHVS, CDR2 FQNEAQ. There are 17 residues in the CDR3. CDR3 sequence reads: CASSLEGWDGRRETQYF.

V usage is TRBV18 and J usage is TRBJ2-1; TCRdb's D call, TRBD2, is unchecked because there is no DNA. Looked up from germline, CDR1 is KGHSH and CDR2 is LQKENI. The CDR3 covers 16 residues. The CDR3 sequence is CASSPWTSGANNEQFF.

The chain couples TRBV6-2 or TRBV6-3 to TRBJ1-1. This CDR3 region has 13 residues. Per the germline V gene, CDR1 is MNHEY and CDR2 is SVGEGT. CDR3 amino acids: CASILTGMAEAFF.

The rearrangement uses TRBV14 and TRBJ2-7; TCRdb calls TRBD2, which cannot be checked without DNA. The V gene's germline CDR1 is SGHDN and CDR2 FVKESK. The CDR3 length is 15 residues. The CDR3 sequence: CASSQGLAGVYEQYF. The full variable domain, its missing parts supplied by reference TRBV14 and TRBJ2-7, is EAGVTQFPSHSVIEKGQTVTLRCDPISGHDNLYWYRRVMGKEIKFLLHFVKESKQDESGMPNNRFLAERTGGTYSTLKVQPAELEDSGVYFCASSQGLAGVYEQYFGPGTRLTVT.

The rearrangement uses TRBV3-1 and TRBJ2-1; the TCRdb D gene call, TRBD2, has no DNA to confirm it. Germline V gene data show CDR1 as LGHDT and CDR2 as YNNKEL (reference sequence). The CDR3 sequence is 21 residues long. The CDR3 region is CASSPDPRLAGVPSSYNEQFF.

The CDR3: CASSPGTSNYEQYF. The gene calls are TRBV7-9 and TRBJ2-7; as DNA is missing, the TRBD1 call by TCRdb cannot be tested. Germline V gene data show CDR1 as SEHNR and CDR2 as FQNEAQ (reference sequence). The CDR3 runs to 14 residues.

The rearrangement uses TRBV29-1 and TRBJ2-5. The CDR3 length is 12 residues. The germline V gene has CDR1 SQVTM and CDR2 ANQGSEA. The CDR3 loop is CSAESLVETQYF.

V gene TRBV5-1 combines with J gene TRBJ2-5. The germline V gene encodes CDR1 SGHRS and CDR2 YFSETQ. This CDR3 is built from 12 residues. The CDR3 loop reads CASRDRRETQYF.

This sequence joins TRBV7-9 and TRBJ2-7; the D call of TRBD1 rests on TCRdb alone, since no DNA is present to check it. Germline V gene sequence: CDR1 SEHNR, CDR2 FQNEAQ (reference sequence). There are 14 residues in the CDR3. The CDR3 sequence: CASSLAYRDHEQYF. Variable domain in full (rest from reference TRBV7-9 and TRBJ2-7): DTGVSQNPRHKITKRGQNVTFRCDPISEHNRLYWYRQTLGQGPEFLTYFQNEAQLEKSRLLSDRFSAERPKGSFSTLEIQRTEQGDSAMYLCASSLAYRDHEQYFGPGTRLTVT.

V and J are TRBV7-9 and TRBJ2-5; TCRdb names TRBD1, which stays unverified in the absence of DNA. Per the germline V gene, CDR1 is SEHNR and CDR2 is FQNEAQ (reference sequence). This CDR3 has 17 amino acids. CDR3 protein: CASSSWDDYTGVGTQYF.

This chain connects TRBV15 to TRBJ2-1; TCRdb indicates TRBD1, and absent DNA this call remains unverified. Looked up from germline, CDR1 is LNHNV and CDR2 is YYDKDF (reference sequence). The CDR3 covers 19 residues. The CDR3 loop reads CATSSQFGASGQGRDEQFF.

The chain's CDR3 is CASSKVRGAGQGDQETQYF. The gene calls are TRBV21-1 and TRBJ2-5; the D call of TRBD1 rests on TCRdb alone, since no DNA is present to check it. TRBV21-1 is shown as a pseudogene. This CDR3 has 19 amino acids.

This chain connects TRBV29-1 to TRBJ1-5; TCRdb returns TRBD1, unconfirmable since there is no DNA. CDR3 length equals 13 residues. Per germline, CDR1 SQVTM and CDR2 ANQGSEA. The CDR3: CSAGGGSGQPQHF.

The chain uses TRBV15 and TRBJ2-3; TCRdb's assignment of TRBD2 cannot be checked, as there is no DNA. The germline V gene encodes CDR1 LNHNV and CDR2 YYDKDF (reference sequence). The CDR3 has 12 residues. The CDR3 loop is CATSRSGDTQYF.

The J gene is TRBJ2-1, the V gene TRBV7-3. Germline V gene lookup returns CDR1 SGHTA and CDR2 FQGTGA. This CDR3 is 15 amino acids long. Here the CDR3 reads CASRSDWSSYNEQFF.

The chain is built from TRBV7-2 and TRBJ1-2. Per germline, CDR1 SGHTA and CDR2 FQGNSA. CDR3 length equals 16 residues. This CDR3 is CASSLFLGQGGYGYTF.

Here the CDR3 reads CASRAGERPYEQYF. J is TRBJ2-7 and V is TRBV12-3 or TRBV12-4; the TCRdb call, TRBD1, lacks DNA for checking. This CDR3 contains 14 residues.

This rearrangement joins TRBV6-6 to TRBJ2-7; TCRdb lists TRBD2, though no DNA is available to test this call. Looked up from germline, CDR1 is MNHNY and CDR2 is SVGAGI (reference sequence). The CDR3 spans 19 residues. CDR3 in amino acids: CASSYSGGGLAGAGYEQYF.

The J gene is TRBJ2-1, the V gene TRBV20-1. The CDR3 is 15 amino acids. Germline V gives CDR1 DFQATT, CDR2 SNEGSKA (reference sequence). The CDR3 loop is CSARSQVGARNEQFF.

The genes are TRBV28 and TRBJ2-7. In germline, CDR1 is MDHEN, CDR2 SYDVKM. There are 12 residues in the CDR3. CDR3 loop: CASSSVSGEQYF.

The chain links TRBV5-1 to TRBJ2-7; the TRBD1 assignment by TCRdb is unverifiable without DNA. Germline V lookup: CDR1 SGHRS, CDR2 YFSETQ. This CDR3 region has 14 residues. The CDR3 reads CASSVVTGEDEQYF.